This T cell receptor beta chain emerged from a study of CD8+CD57+ T cells in acquired aplastic anemia. Study background: Roughly 3.1 ug was the average amount of DNA from sorted CD4+ and CD8+ cells.

This clonotype was recorded at least ten times. The CDR3 contains 15 residues. Trimming took 5 bases from V and 3 from J; bases not matched to a gene: 0. Both TCR beta VDJ combination and CDR3 sequence profiling were carried out. Genomic DNA was the template for this profiling. In TCRdb, the reads were re-called with MiXCR into one record per CDR3 protein. The sample includes approximately 180,000 distinct CDR3 sequences, about 45% of them seen just once. All sequencing subjects had displayed CD8+CD57+ cell expansion on flow cytometry. The sequence came from a human donor with aplastic anemia. The rearrangement joins TRBV12-3 or TRBV12-4 to TRBJ2-2; 13 nucleotides agree with TRBD2. The sequenced sample consisted of sorted CD4+, CD8+, or CD8+CD57+ T cells (not recorded which) from PBMCs. The CDR3 nucleotides read TGTGCCAGCAGTGGACTAGCGGGGGACACCGGGGAGCTGTTTTTT. Protein product: CASSGLAGDTGELFF.